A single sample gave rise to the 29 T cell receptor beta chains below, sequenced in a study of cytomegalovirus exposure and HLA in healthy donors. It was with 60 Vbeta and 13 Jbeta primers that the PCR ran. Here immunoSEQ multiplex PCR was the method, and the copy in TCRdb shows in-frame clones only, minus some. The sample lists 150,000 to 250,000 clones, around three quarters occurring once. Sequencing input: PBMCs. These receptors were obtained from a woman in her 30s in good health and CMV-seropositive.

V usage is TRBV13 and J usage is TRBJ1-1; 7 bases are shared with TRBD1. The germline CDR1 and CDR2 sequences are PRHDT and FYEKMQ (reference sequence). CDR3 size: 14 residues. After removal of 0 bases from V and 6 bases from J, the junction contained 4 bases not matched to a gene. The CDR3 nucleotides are TGTGCCAGCAGCTTAGGCGACAGGGAAGCTGAAGCTTTCTTT. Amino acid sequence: CASSLGDREAEAFF.

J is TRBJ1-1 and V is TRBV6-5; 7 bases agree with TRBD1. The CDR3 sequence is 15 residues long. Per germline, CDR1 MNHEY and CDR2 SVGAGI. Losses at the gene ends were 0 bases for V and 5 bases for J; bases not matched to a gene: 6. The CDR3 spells CASSYSRGGGTEAFF. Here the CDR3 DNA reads TGTGCCAGCAGTTACTCGAGAGGGGGCGGAACTGAAGCTTTCTTT.

CDR3 coding DNA: TGTGCCAGCAGCGCAGGACTAGCGGGAGCATCAGATACGCAGTATTTT. Protein product: CASSAGLAGASDTQYF. V and J are TRBV7-9 and TRBJ2-3; TRBD2 agrees at 13 bases. CDR3 length: 16 residues. V shed 5 bases, J shed 4 bases, and the junction held 6 bases outside the gene matches. Germline CDR1 reads SEHNR; CDR2 reads FQNEAQ (reference sequence).

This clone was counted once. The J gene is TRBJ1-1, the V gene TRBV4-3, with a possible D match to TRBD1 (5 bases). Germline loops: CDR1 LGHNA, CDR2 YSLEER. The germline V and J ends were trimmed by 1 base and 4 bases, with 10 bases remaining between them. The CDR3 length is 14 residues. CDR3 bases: TGCGCCAGCAGCCAAGTAGTCGGGGGCACTGAAGCTTTCTTT. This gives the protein CASSQVVGGTEAFF.

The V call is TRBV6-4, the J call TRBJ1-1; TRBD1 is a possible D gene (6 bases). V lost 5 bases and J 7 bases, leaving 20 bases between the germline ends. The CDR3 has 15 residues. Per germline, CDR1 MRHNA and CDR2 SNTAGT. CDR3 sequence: CASSPQGSGQREAFF. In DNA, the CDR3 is TGTGCCAGCAGTCCACAGGGTTCTGGCCAGCGTGAAGCTTTCTTT.

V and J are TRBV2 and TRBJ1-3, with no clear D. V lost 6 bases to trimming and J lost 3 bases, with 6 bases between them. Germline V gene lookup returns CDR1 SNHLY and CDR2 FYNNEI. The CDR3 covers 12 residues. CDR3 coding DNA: TGTGCCAGCAGAACGCGTGGAAACACCATATATTTT. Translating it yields CASRTRGNTIYF.

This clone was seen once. The CDR3, as DNA: TGTGCCAGCAGTAGGGCCTTGGGGAGTGACGGGGAGCTGTTTTTT. Translating it yields CASSRALGSDGELFF. The chain employs TRBV6-6 and TRBJ2-2; possible D gene TRBD2, 5 bases. The ends were cut back, 5 bases at V and 7 bases at J, with 17 bases in the middle. Germline CDR1 reads MNHNY; CDR2 reads SVGAGI (reference sequence). The CDR3 runs to 15 residues.

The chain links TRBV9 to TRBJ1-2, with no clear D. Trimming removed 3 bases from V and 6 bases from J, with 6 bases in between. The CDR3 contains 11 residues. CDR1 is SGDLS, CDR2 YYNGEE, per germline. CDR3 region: CASSGRNGYTF. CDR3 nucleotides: TGTGCCAGCAGCGGGAGAAATGGCTACACCTTC.

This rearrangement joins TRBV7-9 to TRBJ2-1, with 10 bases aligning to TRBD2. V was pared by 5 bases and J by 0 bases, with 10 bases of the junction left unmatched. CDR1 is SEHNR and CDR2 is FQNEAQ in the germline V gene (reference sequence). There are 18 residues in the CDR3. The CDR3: CASSGLAGALSSYNEQFF. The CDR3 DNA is TGTGCCAGCAGCGGCCTAGCGGGGGCCCTGAGCTCCTACAATGAGCAGTTCTTC.

CDR3 sequence (DNA): TGTGCCAGCAGGGTCACAGGGGGCTTTGGAAACACCATATATTTT. Its translation is CASRVTGGFGNTIYF. The rearrangement links TRBV2 to TRBJ1-3, with 9 bases identical to TRBD1. The CDR3 is made up of 15 amino acids. From germline, CDR1 is SNHLY and CDR2 FYNNEI. Trimming cost V 6 bases and J 3 bases; bases outside gene matches: 6.

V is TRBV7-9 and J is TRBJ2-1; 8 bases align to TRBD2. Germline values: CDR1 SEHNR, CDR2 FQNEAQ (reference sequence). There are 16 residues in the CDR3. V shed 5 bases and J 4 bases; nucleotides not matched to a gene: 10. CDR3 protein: CASSRVGLADYNEQFF. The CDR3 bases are TGTGCCAGCAGCCGTGTTGGACTAGCAGATTACAATGAGCAGTTCTTC. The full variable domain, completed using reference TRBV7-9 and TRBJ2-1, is DTGVSQNPRHKITKRGQNVTFRCDPISEHNRLYWYRQTLGQGPEFLTYFQNEAQLEKSRLLSDRFSAERPKGSFSTLEIQRTEQGDSAMYLCASSRVGLADYNEQFFGPGTRLTVL.

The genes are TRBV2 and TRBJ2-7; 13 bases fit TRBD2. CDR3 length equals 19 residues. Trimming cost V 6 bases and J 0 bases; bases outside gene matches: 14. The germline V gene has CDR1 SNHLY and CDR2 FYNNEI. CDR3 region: CASRGPTSGRFESSYEQYF. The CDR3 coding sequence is TGTGCCAGCAGGGGCCCGACTAGCGGGAGGTTCGAGAGCTCCTACGAGCAGTACTTC.

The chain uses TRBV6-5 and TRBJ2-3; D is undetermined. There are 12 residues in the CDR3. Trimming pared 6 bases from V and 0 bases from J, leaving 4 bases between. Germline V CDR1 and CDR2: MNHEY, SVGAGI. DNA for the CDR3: TGTGCCAGCAGCCTCAGCACAGATACGCAGTATTTT. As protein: CASSLSTDTQYF.

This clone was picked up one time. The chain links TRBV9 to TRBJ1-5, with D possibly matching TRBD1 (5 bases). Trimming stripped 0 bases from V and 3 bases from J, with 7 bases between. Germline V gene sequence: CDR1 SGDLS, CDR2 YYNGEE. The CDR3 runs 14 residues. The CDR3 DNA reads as TGTGCCAGCAGCGTAGAGGACACCAATCAGCCCCAGCATTTT. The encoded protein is CASSVEDTNQPQHF.

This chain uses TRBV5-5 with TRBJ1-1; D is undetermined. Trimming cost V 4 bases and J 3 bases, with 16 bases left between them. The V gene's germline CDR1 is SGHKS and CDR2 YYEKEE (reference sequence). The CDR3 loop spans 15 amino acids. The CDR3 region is CASSPLVGRDTEAFF. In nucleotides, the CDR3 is TGTGCCAGCAGCCCCCTGGTAGGGAGAGACACTGAAGCTTTCTTT.

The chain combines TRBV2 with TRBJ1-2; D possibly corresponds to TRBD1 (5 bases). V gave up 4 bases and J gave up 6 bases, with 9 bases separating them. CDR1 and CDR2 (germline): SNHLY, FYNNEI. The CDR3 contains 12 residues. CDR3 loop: CASSGAGHGYTF. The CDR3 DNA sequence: TGTGCCAGCAGTGGTGCGGGGCATGGCTACACCTTC.

CDR3 sequence reads: CASSQGLGPTYEQYF. CDR3 bases: TGCGCCAGCAGCCAGGGACTCGGACCAACCTACGAGCAGTACTTC. The chain uses TRBV4-3 and TRBJ2-7, with a possible D match to TRBD2 (6 bases). CDR3 length equals 15 residues. The V gene lost 3 bases and the J gene lost 2 bases, with 14 bases spanning the gap. Germline CDR1 reads LGHNA; CDR2 reads YSLEER.

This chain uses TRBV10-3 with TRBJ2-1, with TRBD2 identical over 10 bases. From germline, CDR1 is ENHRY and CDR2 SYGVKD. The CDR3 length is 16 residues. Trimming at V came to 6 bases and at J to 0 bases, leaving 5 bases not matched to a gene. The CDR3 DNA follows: TGTGCCATCAGCGGGACTAGCGAGAGCTCCTACAATGAGCAGTTCTTC. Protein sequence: CAISGTSESSYNEQFF.

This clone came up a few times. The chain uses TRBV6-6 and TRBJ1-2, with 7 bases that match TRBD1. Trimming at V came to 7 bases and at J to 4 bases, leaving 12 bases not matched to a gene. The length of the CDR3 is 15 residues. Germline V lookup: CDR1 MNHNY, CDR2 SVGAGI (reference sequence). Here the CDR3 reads CASTRGRRTAYGYTF. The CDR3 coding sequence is TGTGCCAGCACCAGGGGGAGGCGGACAGCCTATGGCTACACCTTC.

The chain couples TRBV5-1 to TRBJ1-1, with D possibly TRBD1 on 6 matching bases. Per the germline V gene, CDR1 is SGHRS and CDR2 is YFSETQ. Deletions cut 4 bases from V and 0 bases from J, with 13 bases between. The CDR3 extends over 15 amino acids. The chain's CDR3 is CASSPKQGLNTEAFF. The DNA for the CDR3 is TGCGCCAGCAGCCCGAAACAGGGCTTGAACACTGAAGCTTTCTTT.

CDR3 in amino acids: CAAARDRGPETQYF. CDR3 nucleotides: TGTGCCGCGGCCCGGGACAGGGGTCCAGAGACCCAGTACTTC. The chain recombines TRBV7-9 with TRBJ2-5; TRBD1 agrees at 10 bases. The V gene end was trimmed by 11 bases and the J gene end by 4 bases; junction bases not matched to a gene: 10. Germline CDR1 SEHNR, CDR2 FQNEAQ (reference sequence). The CDR3 totals 14 residues.

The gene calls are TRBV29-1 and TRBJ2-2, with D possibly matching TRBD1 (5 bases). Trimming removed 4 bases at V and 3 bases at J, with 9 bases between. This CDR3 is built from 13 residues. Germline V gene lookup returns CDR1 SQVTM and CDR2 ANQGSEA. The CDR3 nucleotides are TGCAGCGTTGTACAGGAAGACACCGGGGAGCTGTTTTTT. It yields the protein CSVVQEDTGELFF.

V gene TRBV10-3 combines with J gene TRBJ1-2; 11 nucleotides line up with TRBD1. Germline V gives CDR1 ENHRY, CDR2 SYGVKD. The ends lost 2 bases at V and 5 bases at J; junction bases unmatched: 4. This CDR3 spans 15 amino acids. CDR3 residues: CAISEEGQGGYGYTF. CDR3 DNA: TGTGCCATCAGTGAGGAGGGACAGGGGGGATATGGCTACACCTTC.

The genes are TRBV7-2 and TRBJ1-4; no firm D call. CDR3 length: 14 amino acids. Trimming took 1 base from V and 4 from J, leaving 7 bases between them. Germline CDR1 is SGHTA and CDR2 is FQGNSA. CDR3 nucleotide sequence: TGTGCCAGCAGCTTAGGGCAGAATAATGAAAAACTGTTTTTT. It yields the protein CASSLGQNNEKLFF.

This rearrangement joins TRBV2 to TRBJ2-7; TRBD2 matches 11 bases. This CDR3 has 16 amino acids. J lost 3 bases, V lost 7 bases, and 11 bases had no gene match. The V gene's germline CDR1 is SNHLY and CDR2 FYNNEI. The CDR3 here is CASITSGGPLLYEQYF. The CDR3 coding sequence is TGTGCCAGCATAACTAGCGGGGGACCTCTCCTCTACGAGCAGTACTTC.

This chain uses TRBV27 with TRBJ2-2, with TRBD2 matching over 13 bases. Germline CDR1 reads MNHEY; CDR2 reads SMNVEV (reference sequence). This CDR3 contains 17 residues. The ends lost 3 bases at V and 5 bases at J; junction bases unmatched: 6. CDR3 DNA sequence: TGTGCCAGCAGTTTGAGACTAGCGGGAGGAGGAACCGGGGAGCTGTTTTTT. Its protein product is CASSLRLAGGGTGELFF.

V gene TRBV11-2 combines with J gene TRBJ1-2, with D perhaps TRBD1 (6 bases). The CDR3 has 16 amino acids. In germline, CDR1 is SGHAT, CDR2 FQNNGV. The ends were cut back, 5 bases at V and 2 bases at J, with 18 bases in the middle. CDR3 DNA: TGTGCCAGCAGCCCAATCCCGAAACAGGGAAACTATGGCTACACCTTC. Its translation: CASSPIPKQGNYGYTF. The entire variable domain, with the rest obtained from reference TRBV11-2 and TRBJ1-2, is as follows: EAGVAQSPRYKIIEKRQSVAFWCNPISGHATLYWYQQILGQGPKLLIQFQNNGVVDDSQLPKDRFSAERLKGVDSTLKIQPAKLEDSAVYLCASSPIPKQGNYGYTFGSGTRLTVV.

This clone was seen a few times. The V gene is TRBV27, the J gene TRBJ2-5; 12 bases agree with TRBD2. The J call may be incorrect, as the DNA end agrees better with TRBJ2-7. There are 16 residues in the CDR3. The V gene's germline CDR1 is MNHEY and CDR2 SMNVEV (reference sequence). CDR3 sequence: CASSSELAGGIYEQYF. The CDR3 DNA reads TGTGCCAGCAGTTCCGAACTAGCGGGGGGCATATACGAGCAGTACTTC.

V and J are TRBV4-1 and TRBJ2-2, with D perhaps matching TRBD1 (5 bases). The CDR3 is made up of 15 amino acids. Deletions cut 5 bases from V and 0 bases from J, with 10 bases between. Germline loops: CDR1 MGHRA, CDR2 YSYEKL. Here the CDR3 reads CASSGWGPNTGELFF. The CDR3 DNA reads TGCGCCAGCAGCGGATGGGGCCCGAACACCGGGGAGCTGTTTTTT.